The text below deals with one TCR beta chain. Clones were read by immunoSEQ multiplex PCR, and TCRdb kept only the in-frame ones, dropping some. The table has roughly 360,000 clones, 88% seen once. The record originates from a study of blood T cell repertoires in COVID-19. Study-wide background: T cells, B-cell-depleted T cells, or PBMCs supplied cDNA or gDNA.

V trimming: 5 bases; J trimming: 4 bases; junction bases outside the gene matches: 4. The CDR3 spans 15 residues. Looked up from germline, CDR1 is SGHTA and CDR2 is FQGNSA. The sample consisted of PBMCs or T cells enriched from blood (not recorded which). The source is a woman in her 30s with acute COVID-19. The chain is built from TRBV7-2 and TRBJ2-6; 8 positions match TRBD1. CDR3 sequence reads: CASSHQGAGANVLTF. The CDR3 region has the DNA TGTGCCAGCAGCCACCAGGGGGCAGGGGCCAACGTCCTGACTTTC.